This T cell receptor (beta chain) was documented in a study of Ad26.COV2.S vaccination and SARS-CoV-2 variants (dated by TCRdb to the early 2020s). In the study overall: TCRbeta repertoire sequencing served as the tool for gauging how specific and how broad the SARS-CoV-2-reactive T cell receptors were following Ad26.COV2.S vaccination. The TCR-sequenced set comprised about 32 samples: approximately 19 Ad26.COV2.S vaccine recipients, 5 placebo recipients and 8 SARS-CoV-2 convalescent individuals. Beyond this particular receptor, the publication reports: The authors noted that total T cell responses may have been underestimated by the TCR breadth and depth analyses. After vaccination, spike-specific CD8+ and CD4+ T cell responses were reported to show substantial breadth. Spike-specific TCR breadth was higher in Ad26.COV2.S recipients than in placebo recipients (P = 0.0014). Comparable non-spike TCR breadth was observed between vaccine and placebo recipients, consistent with only spike being contained in the vaccine.

The sample's time point label, decoded: individuals recovered from natural SARS-CoV-2 infection. On this clone: The specificity of this receptor is unknown. No clone much larger than this one lies a single base away; base qualities are absent.

TCRbeta CDR3 regions were sequenced with the immunoSEQ Assay. After extraction, genomic DNA underwent amplification by bias-controlled multiplex PCR, followed by high-throughput sequencing. In the source study's methods: To quantify the absolute abundance of each unique TCRbeta CDR3 region, sequences were collapsed and filtered. Usable DNA was measured by amplifying reference genes present in all nucleated cells, and TCRbeta template counts were normalized to that usable DNA to estimate T cell fraction. Repertoire TCRs were annotated as SARS-CoV-2-specific by exact matching of V gene, CDR3 amino acid sequence and J gene to a known reactive TCR set. The reference SARS-CoV-2 TCR set was obtained from MIRA and was filtered for enrichment in COVID-19-positive ImmuneCODE repertoires, whereby public or cross-reactive TCRs were removed. Drawing on the MIRA antigens, annotated TCRs were analysed further at the level of specific ORF or position within ORF. Breadth was defined as annotated unique rearrangements over total unique productive rearrangements; depth was the summed frequency of those rearrangements. Two-sided Wilcoxon rank-sum tests were used to compare TCR breadth between groups. Here the immuneACCESS table is served through TCRdb, limited to in-frame sequences with V and J called. Missing clones are a known gap in these copies; in checked studies unresolved V genes cover under half, and the rest lacks a known reason. The DNA gave D and trimming, while V, J and clone size come from that table. The sample data list just over 350,000 clones, and around 90% of these were observed just once. The ten largest clonotypes hold 3% to 4% of the sample.

At the junction V is shortened by 0 bases and J by 4 bases, with 15 bases in between. The CDR3, from cysteine to phenylalanine, totals 16 residues. Only CDR3 DNA is held: 48 bases, read in frame from base 1. According to the germline V gene, CDR1 reads SGDLS and CDR2 reads YYNGEE. The sequences come from peripheral blood, collected after recovery from COVID-19. The clonotype originates from a human donor who had recovered from COVID-19. The chain is encoded by TRBV9 joined to TRBJ2-3; the D gene may be TRBD1 or TRBD2, since each aligns over 6 bases. This receptor has the CDR3 CASSVAGGTLADTQYF. The DNA sequence is as follows: TGTGCCAGCAGCGTAGCTGGGGGGACACTCGCAGATACGCAGTATTTT. Reference TRBV9 and TRBJ2-3 genes cover what lies past the CDR3, so the full variable domain is DSGVTQTPKHLITATGQRVTLRCSPRSGDLSVYWYQQSLDQGLQFLIQYYNGEERAKGNILERFSAQQFPDLHSELNLSSLELGDSALYFCASSVAGGTLADTQYFGPGTRLTVL.